A single T cell receptor (beta chain) is shown here with its context. The target antigen is unknown. This may come from a read error, since a much larger clone is one base off. Treg sorting used a CD4+CD25+CD127-/low gate. CDR3 length: 15 amino acids. The V end was cut by 5 bases, the J end by 12 bases, with 25 bases between. Adaptor-ligated barcode primers were used to amplify TRBV12-4/TRBJ1-2 clonotypes. TCRdb processed the multiplex PCR reads anew with MiXCR; each CDR3 protein has one entry. This table has some 2,000 distinct CDR3 sequences, 15% to 20% appearing once. Findings of the study overall: The TCR gene usage of tumor memory CD4+ T cells clustered together with blood and lymph node memory CD4+ cells and with lymph node naive CD4+ cells.

The chain uses TRBV12-3 or TRBV12-4 and TRBJ1-2, with D possibly being TRBD1 (5 bases). This receptor was obtained from a female donor with breast cancer. The material sequenced was Tregs sorted from blood. The CDR3 here is CASSPRDQILARDTF. In nucleotides, the CDR3 is TGTGCCAGCAGTCCCCGGGACCAAATCTTGGCAAGGGACACCTTC.